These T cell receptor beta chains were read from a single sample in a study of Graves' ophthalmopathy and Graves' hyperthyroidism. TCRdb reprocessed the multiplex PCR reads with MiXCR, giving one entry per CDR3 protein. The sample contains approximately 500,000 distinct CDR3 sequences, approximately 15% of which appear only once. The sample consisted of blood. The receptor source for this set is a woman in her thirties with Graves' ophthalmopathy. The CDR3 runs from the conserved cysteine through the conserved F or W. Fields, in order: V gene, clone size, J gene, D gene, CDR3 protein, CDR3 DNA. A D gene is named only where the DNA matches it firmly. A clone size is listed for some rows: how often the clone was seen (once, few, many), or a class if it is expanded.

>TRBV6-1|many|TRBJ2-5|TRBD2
CASSGAAGGLETQYF
TGTGCCAGCAGTGGAGCAGCGGGAGGGTTAGAGACCCAGTACTTC
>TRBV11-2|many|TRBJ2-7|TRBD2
CASSPWGGVVPTEQYF
TGTGCCAGCAGCCCCTGGGGGGGGGTCGTCCCTACCGAGCAGTACTTC
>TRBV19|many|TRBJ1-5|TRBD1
CATGQGSNQPQHF
TGTGCCACCGGACAGGGCAGCAATCAGCCCCAGCATTTT
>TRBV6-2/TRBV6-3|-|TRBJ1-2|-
CASSTHYGYTF
TGTGCCAGCAGCACCCACTATGGCTACACCTTC
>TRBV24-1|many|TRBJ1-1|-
CATSDGQSMNTEAFF
TGTGCCACCAGTGATGGACAATCCATGAACACTGAAGCTTTCTTT
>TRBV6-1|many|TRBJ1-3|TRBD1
CASTDRVSGNTIYF
TGTGCCAGCACCGACAGGGTTTCTGGAAACACCATATATTTT
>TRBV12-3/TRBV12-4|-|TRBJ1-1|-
CASSPELMVEAFF
TGTGCCAGCAGTCCCGAATTAATGGTTGAAGCTTTCTTT
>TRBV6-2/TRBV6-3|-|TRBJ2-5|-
CASSGVDRETQYF
TGTGCCAGCAGTGGCGTGGATCGGGAGACCCAGTACTTC
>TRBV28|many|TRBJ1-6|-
CASRTRRSSYNSPLHF
TGTGCCAGCAGGACCCGACGGAGCTCCTATAATTCACCCCTCCACTTT
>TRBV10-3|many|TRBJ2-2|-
CAIRDSANTGELFF
TGTGCCATCAGGGACAGTGCAAACACCGGGGAGCTGTTTTTT
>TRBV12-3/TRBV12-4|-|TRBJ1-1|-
CASSFDMRTFF
TGTGCCAGCAGTTTTGACATGCGGACTTTCTTT
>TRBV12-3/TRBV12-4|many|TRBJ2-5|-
CASSNTGPQETQYF
TGTGCCAGCAGTAATACCGGGCCCCAAGAGACCCAGTACTTC
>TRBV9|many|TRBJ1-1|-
CASSVYGANTEAFF
TGTGCCAGCAGCGTATATGGAGCGAACACTGAAGCTTTCTTT
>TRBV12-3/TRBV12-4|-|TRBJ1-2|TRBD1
CASSRIFRQGDYGYTF
TGTGCCAGCAGTCGAATCTTCCGACAGGGGGACTATGGCTACACCTTC
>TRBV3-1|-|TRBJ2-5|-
CASSQVRGKTQYF
TGTGCCAGCAGCCAAGTCCGAGGAAAGACCCAGTACTTC
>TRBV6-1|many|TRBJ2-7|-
CASSEGGLDEQYF
TGTGCCAGCAGTGAAGGAGGTCTGGACGAGCAGTACTTC
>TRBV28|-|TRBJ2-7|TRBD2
CASRSPGGVSYEQYF
TGTGCCAGCAGGTCCCCGGGGGGGGTATCCTACGAGCAGTACTTC
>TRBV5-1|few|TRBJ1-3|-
CASSLDIQPGNTIYF
TGCGCCAGCAGCTTGGATATCCAGCCTGGAAACACCATATATTTT
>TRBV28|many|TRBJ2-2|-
CASNMAGSFNAGELFF
TGTGCCAGCAACATGGCGGGATCCTTTAATGCCGGGGAGCTGTTTTTT
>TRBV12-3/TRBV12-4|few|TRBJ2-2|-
CASSPRRNNQGATGELFF
TGTGCCAGCAGCCCAAGGCGGAATAACCAAGGCGCAACCGGGGAGCTGTTTTTT
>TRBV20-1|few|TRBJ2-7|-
CSARDPRGSSYEQYF
TGCAGTGCTAGAGATCCACGGGGCTCGTCCTACGAGCAGTACTTC
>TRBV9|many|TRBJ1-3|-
CASSARGMDGNTIYF
TGTGCCAGCAGCGCCAGGGGAATGGATGGAAACACCATATATTTT
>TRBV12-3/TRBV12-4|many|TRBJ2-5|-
CASSSGPGRETQYF
TGTGCCAGCAGCTCAGGACCCGGGCGGGAGACCCAGTACTTC
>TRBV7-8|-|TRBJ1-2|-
CASSLVGGRNYGYTF
TGTGCCAGCAGCTTAGTCGGAGGGCGAAACTATGGCTACACCTTC
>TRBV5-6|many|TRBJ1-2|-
CASSSRGPGGYTF
TGTGCCAGCAGCTCGCGGGGGCCTGGGGGCTACACCTTC
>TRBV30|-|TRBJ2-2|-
CAWSVQRVGGELFF
TGTGCCTGGAGTGTACAGAGGGTTGGCGGGGAGCTGTTTTTT
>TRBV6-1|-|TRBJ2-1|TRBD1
CAIRGDRGGNEQFF
TGTGCCATCAGGGGGGACAGGGGAGGAAATGAGCAGTTCTTC
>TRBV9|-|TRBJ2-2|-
CASSAMILNTGELFF
TGTGCCAGCAGCGCCATGATTTTGAACACCGGGGAGCTGTTTTTT
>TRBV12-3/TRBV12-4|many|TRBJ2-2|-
CASSFSNTGELFF
TGTGCCAGCAGTTTCTCGAACACCGGGGAGCTGTTTTTT
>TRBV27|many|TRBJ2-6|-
CASSLVGDPNVLTF
TGTGCCAGCAGTTTAGTGGGGGATCCCAACGTCCTGACTTTC
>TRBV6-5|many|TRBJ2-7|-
CASSYSGDLYEQYF
TGTGCCAGCAGTTACTCGGGCGATTTATACGAGCAGTACTTC
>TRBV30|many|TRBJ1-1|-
CAWSVGTNTEAFF
TGTGCCTGGAGTGTTGGTACTAACACTGAAGCTTTCTTT
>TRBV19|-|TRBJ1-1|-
CASTREDMNTEAFF
TGTGCCAGTACCCGGGAGGACATGAACACTGAAGCTTTCTTT
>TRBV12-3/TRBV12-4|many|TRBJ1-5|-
CASSEGRRGHLNQPQHF
TGTGCCAGCTCCGAAGGTCGGCGGGGACACCTGAATCAGCCCCAGCATTTT
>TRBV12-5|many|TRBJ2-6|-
CASGLPNVSPSGANVLTF
TGTGCTAGTGGTTTGCCCAATGTATCGCCCTCTGGGGCCAACGTCCTGACTTTC